This paragraph covers one TCR beta chain sequence. The data were produced by immunoSEQ multiplex PCR, yet TCRdb's version contains in-frame clones alone and is incomplete. The sample shows 100,000 to 150,000 clones, over 85% of them seen only once. The sample comes from a study of T cell changes during pregnancy in multiple sclerosis. The CDR3 has 11 residues. Germline V lookup: CDR1 MNHEY, CDR2 SVGAGI. Trimming removed 8 bases from V and 10 bases from J, with 9 bases in between. The material was peripheral blood, obtained before pregnancy. This TCR derives from a female donor with multiple sclerosis, enrolled in a pregnancy study. The chain recombines TRBV6-5 with TRBJ1-6; no firm D call. CDR3 in DNA: TGTGCCAGCGCCTCGGGGTCACCCCTCCACTTT. Its protein is CASASGSPLHF.